This T cell receptor (beta chain) was obtained from a study of T cell changes during pregnancy in multiple sclerosis. The table came from immunoSEQ multiplex PCR; TCRdb's copy has only in-frame clones and leaves some out. The table shows about 42,000 clones, with around 84% occurring only once. Germline V CDR1 and CDR2: MNHEY, SMNVEV (reference sequence). The CDR3 covers 15 residues. Trimming removed 2 bases from V and 6 bases from J; junction bases left unmatched: 5. The receptor's source is a female donor with multiple sclerosis, enrolled in a pregnancy study. This chain uses TRBV27 with TRBJ1-2; 11 bases fit TRBD1. The material was CD4+ T cells from peripheral blood mononuclear cells, obtained before pregnancy. CDR3: CASSLNPGQGDGYTF. CDR3 coding DNA: TGTGCCAGCAGTTTAAACCCGGGACAGGGGGATGGCTACACCTTC.